Listed here is a single T cell receptor (beta chain). Its specific antigen is unknown. No much larger clone is present one base from it, and per-base qualities are unavailable. The sample comes from a study of PD-L1 blockade in urothelial cancer (TCRdb year 2017). Regarding the complete study: Therapy was started around 2014 for all patients, and atezolizumab 1,200 mg was administered intravenously every 3 weeks. The study, an exploratory multi-omic analysis, examined somatic, immune and clinical correlates of response to PD-L1 blockade with atezolizumab in urothelial cancer. A median of about 150,000 T cells and 80,000 or so unique TCRs was obtained from blood samples, and a median clonality of around 0.072 was observed. Patients had an ECOG performance status of 0 or 1 and had received between 0 and 3 prior chemotherapy regimens. In the same patients, pretreatment tumors underwent whole exome sequencing and RNA sequencing in addition to TCR sequencing. About 85% of the roughly 29 patients were identified as males with urothelial cancer of bladder origin, and a prior smoking history was reported by 18 of 29 patients. Pretreatment blood TCR-seq was available for twenty-nine patients, at least one posttreatment blood collection was obtained for around 24 patients, and tumor TCR-seq was available for around 24 patients. Blood samples were analyzed at 3 weeks after treatment start (second dose) and at 6 weeks after treatment start. Durable clinical benefit was achieved by nine patients and was not achieved by 20 patients. Pretreatment tumor samples, along with matched peripheral blood collected serially before and after atezolizumab treatment, underwent TCR sequencing. Durable clinical benefit was defined as a progression-free survival longer than 6 months, and TCR features were additionally tested against progression-free survival and overall survival.

The sample's time point, from its label and the paper: peripheral blood 6 weeks after treatment start. A cohort of 25 to 30 patients with locally advanced or metastatic urothelial carcinoma, treated at Memorial Sloan Kettering on a trial protocol, was included. Peripheral blood mononuclear cells were collected pretreatment and during treatment, with between 1 and 8 total time points obtained per patient. The Qiagen DNeasy Blood extraction kit was used to purify genomic DNA from total PBMCs and tumor samples. PBMCs were collected pretreatment and during treatment and were isolated and stored as previously described. Reading from cysteine to phenylalanine, the CDR3 counts 16 amino acids. Left in the record is the CDR3 DNA by itself, 48 bases read in frame from the first base. Germline trimming amounts to 0 bases on V and 9 bases on J, with 11 as the count of junction bases outside the gene matches. As encoded in the germline V gene, CDR1 is MGHRA while CDR2 is YSYEKL.

To estimate absolute template abundance from read counts, synthetic TCR analog templates were spiked into each PCR. The immunoSEQ assay used bias-controlled V and J gene primers to amplify TCRbeta CDR3 regions from genomic DNA. Sequencing of rearranged TCRbeta segments was done at approximately 20X coverage. Concerning the study's data processing: Sequencing errors were corrected by clustering, and CDR3s were annotated against IMGT so that V, D and J genes could be assigned. Downstream analyses used only productive TCRbeta rearrangements, leaving out any out-of-frame or stop-codon sequences. Clonality was calculated as one minus the Shannon entropy normalized by the log of the number of unique productive sequences. Fisher's exact test with Benjamini-Hochberg correction, using a cutoff of adjusted p below 0.01, was how clones that differed between time points or between blood and tumor were identified. The source is immuneACCESS, and TCRdb retained only in-frame sequences with V and J called. Part of the clones is not carried over; for the studies checked, unresolved V genes explain less than half of this, and the remainder is unexplained. Clonal size and the V and J genes are those of that table, whereas D and trimming came from the DNA. Here the sample has fewer than 25,000 clones; approximately 83% occur a single time. 1.5% to 2% of the sample comes from the top ten.

Beyond this particular receptor, the publication reports: Because of the small sample size (n ≈ 30) and the many exploratory analyses performed, the results are intended to be regarded as hypothesis-generating. A pretreatment peripheral blood TCR clonality below the median was linked to improved progression-free and overall survival. Among patients with durable benefit, tumor-associated TCR clones showed greater expansion in peripheral blood 3 weeks after treatment started (n ≈ 20, p = 0.022).

Sequencing was performed on PBMCs, taken around atezolizumab (anti-PD-L1) treatment. The chain links TRBV4-1 with TRBJ2-4, with TRBD1 identical over 7 junction bases. The clonotype was recovered from a man aged 50-59 years with urothelial cancer. CDR3 region: CASSQDWAGGTGIQYF. At the DNA level, the sequence is TGCGCCAGCAGCCAAGATTGGGCAGGGGGTACGGGCATTCAGTACTTC.